A single sample is the source of the 20 T cell receptor beta chains below, sequenced in a study of control samples from healthy donors and cancer patients. TCRdb's copy holds only in-frame clones and misses some; the assay was immunoSEQ multiplex PCR. Altogether 100,000 to 150,000 clones are present, around 92% being singletons, with the ten largest covering about 2.2%. Sequenced: blood. The receptors come from a woman in her fifties or sixties in good health.

The chain has TRBV6-4 and TRBJ1-1, with D hard to call. The CDR3 is 15 residues long. The V gene lost 2 bases and the J gene lost 4 bases, with 14 bases spanning the gap. Germline CDR1 reads MRHNA; CDR2 reads SNTAGT. This chain's CDR3 is CASSDGGVGTTEAFF. The CDR3, as DNA: TGTGCCAGCAGTGACGGCGGGGTGGGTACCACTGAAGCTTTCTTT.

The chain couples TRBV6-1 to TRBJ1-2, with D possibly TRBD1 on 5 matching bases. Germline V gives CDR1 MNHNS, CDR2 SASEGT. The V gene lost 3 bases and the J gene lost 7 bases, with 12 bases spanning the gap. The CDR3 length is 13 residues. The CDR3 loop reads CASSDGGKIGYTF. Written as DNA, the CDR3 is TGTGCCAGCAGTGATGGGGGTAAGATTGGCTACACCTTC.

The chain links TRBV5-1 to TRBJ1-2, with D unresolved. CDR1 is SGHRS and CDR2 is YFSETQ in the germline V gene. Trimming stripped 0 bases from V and 2 bases from J, with 11 bases between. The CDR3 has 15 amino acids. CDR3 in amino acids: CASSLDGRQNYGYTF. The CDR3 DNA reads TGCGCCAGCAGCTTGGACGGCAGGCAAAACTATGGCTACACCTTC. Full variable domain (outside the CDR3, taken from reference TRBV5-1 and TRBJ1-2): KAGVTQTPRYLIKTRGQQVTLSCSPISGHRSVSWYQQTPGQGLQFLFEYFSETQRNKGNFPGRFSGRQFSNSRSEMNVSTLELGDSALYLCASSLDGRQNYGYTFGSGTRLTVV.

The rearrangement joins TRBV6-1 to TRBJ1-2; 7 nucleotides agree with TRBD1. The CDR3 runs to 13 residues. V lost 1 base and J lost 7; bases outside the gene matches: 3. CDR1 MNHNS and CDR2 SASEGT come from the germline V gene. The CDR3 region is CASSEDRGVGYTF. The CDR3 DNA follows: TGTGCCAGCAGTGAAGACAGGGGAGTTGGCTACACCTTC.

The V and J genes are TRBV28 and TRBJ2-5; TRBD2 aligns across 12 bases. The germline gives CDR1 MDHEN, CDR2 SYDVKM. The CDR3 is 14 amino acids. The ends lost 8 bases at V and 4 bases at J; junction bases unmatched: 5. The DNA for the CDR3 is TGTGCCAGCGAGCCTAGCGGGAGGGCAGAGACCCAGTACTTC. Its protein product is CASEPSGRAETQYF.

The rearrangement joins TRBV2 to TRBJ2-5; 10 positions agree with TRBD1. The V and J ends lost 8 bases and 5 bases, in that order; junction bases with no gene match: 11. The CDR3 loop spans 15 amino acids. Per the germline V gene, CDR1 is SNHLY and CDR2 is FYNNEI. The CDR3 protein is CASPLDRGRRETQYF. The CDR3 nucleotides are TGTGCCAGCCCGCTCGACAGGGGGCGAAGGGAGACCCAGTACTTC.

V usage is TRBV5-1 and J usage is TRBJ2-3; possible D gene TRBD2, 5 bases. Trimming shortened V by 0 bases and J by 6 bases, and 11 bases separated the two germline ends. Germline CDR1 and CDR2: SGHRS and YFSETQ. The CDR3 has 14 residues. The CDR3 nucleotides are TGCGCCAGCAGCTTGGTAGACCGCGGGGATACGCAGTATTTT. It specifies CASSLVDRGDTQYF. Together with reference TRBV5-1 and TRBJ2-3, the CDR3 gives the full variable domain: KAGVTQTPRYLIKTRGQQVTLSCSPISGHRSVSWYQQTPGQGLQFLFEYFSETQRNKGNFPGRFSGRQFSNSRSEMNVSTLELGDSALYLCASSLVDRGDTQYFGPGTRLTVL.

This rearrangement joins TRBV4-1 to TRBJ1-2; a possible D gene is TRBD1 (6 bases). This CDR3 is built from 14 residues. Trimming stripped 0 bases from V and 2 bases from J, with 7 bases between. Germline V gene lookup returns CDR1 MGHRA and CDR2 YSYEKL. CDR3 amino acids: CASSQDTGNYGYTF. Written as DNA, the CDR3 is TGCGCCAGCAGCCAAGATACAGGGAACTATGGCTACACCTTC.

As DNA, the CDR3 is TGTGCCAGCAGTGACGGGTCGGGCGATCAGCCCCAGCATTTT. Translation: CASSDGSGDQPQHF. The rearrangement uses TRBV2 and TRBJ1-5; D is ambiguous. Germline CDR1 and CDR2: SNHLY and FYNNEI. V was pared by 3 bases and J by 5 bases, with 11 bases between. The CDR3 is 14 amino acids.

The gene calls are TRBV6-2 or TRBV6-3 and TRBJ2-7; TRBD2 matches at 11 bases. V lost 9 bases to trimming and J lost 1 base; unmatched junction nucleotides: 8. Germline CDR1 MNHEY, CDR2 SVGEGT. This CDR3 spans 15 amino acids. In DNA, the CDR3 is TGTGCCAGTAGTCTAGCGGGAGGAGGGTCCTACGAGCAGTACTTC. Encoded protein: CASSLAGGGSYEQYF.

The chain couples TRBV5-1 to TRBJ2-3, with 7 bases matching TRBD2. The CDR3 length is 14 residues. Looked up from germline, CDR1 is SGHRS and CDR2 is YFSETQ. V was pared by 4 bases and J by 5 bases, with 7 bases of the junction left unmatched. The CDR3 DNA reads as TGCGCCAGCAGCCATGGGGAGGGTGAAGATACGCAGTATTTT. Translated, it gives CASSHGEGEDTQYF.

The chain has TRBV28 and TRBJ2-2, with 7 bases matching TRBD1. CDR1 MDHEN and CDR2 SYDVKM come from the germline V gene. This CDR3 is built from 14 residues. V gave up 7 bases and J gave up 0 bases; unmatched junction bases: 2. The CDR3 nucleotides are TGTGCCAGCACGACAGGGACGAACACCGGGGAGCTGTTTTTT. Its protein product is CASTTGTNTGELFF.

The chain is built from TRBV10-3 and TRBJ2-2; TRBD2 matches 8 bases. With V trimmed by 2 bases and J by 6 bases, 5 bases remained unmatched. Germline CDR1 is ENHRY and CDR2 is SYGVKD. The CDR3 consists of 15 residues. This chain's CDR3 is CAISEEGLAAGELFF. Here the CDR3 DNA reads TGTGCCATCAGTGAGGAAGGACTAGCTGCCGGGGAGCTGTTTTTT.

The gene calls are TRBV5-4 and TRBJ2-2; 10 positions agree with TRBD2. V lost 1 base, J lost 4 bases, and 10 bases stayed unmatched. The CDR3 is 18 residues long. CDR1 and CDR2 from the germline V gene are SGHNT and YYREEE (reference sequence). CDR3 protein: CASSLNYRTSGSTGELFF. The CDR3 DNA sequence: TGTGCCAGCAGCTTGAATTATAGGACTAGCGGAAGCACCGGGGAGCTGTTTTTT.

The chain joins TRBV9 to TRBJ1-5, with D perhaps TRBD1 (5 bases). Deletions cut 0 bases from V and 8 bases from J, with 12 bases between. CDR3 length: 14 amino acids. Germline CDR1 reads SGDLS; CDR2 reads YYNGEE. The CDR3 sequence is CASSVGTGGEPQHF. The CDR3 DNA is TGTGCCAGCAGCGTAGGTACGGGGGGGGAGCCCCAGCATTTT.

This clone has just a few counts. The CDR3 sequence: CASSLWDLAGETQYF. DNA for the CDR3: TGTGCCAGCAGCTTGTGGGACCTAGCGGGGGAGACCCAGTACTTC. This sequence joins TRBV7-2 and TRBJ2-5; TRBD2 matches at 9 bases. CDR1 and CDR2 (germline): SGHTA, FQGNSA. The CDR3 contains 15 residues. V was clipped by 3 bases and J by 5 bases; unmatched bases: 7. The whole variable domain, remainder taken from reference TRBV7-2 and TRBJ2-5, is GAGVSQSPSNKVTEKGKDVELRCDPISGHTALYWYRQSLGQGLEFLIYFQGNSAPDKSGLPSDRFSAERTGGSVSTLTIQRTQQEDSAVYLCASSLWDLAGETQYFGPGTRLLVL.

The genes are TRBV19 and TRBJ1-1, with 8 nucleotides matching TRBD1. Per the germline V gene, CDR1 is LNHDA and CDR2 is SQIVND (reference sequence). The CDR3 extends over 13 amino acids. J was trimmed by 5 bases and V by 4 bases; bases with no gene match: 3. Written as DNA, the CDR3 is TGTGCCAGTAGTAAGGGACAGGTGACTGAAGCTTTCTTT. It yields the protein CASSKGQVTEAFF.

The rearrangement uses TRBV10-3 and TRBJ1-2; 7 bases are shared with TRBD1. In germline, CDR1 is ENHRY, CDR2 SYGVKD. V lost 3 bases to trimming and J lost 13 bases; unmatched junction nucleotides: 8. The CDR3 runs to 12 residues. The CDR3 is CAISEGGREFTF. In nucleotides, the CDR3 is TGTGCCATCAGTGAAGGGGGCAGGGAGTTCACCTTC.

The V call is TRBV6-5, the J call TRBJ1-3; TRBD1 matches at 9 bases. J gave up 4 bases and V 4 bases, and 8 bases lay outside the gene matches. From germline, CDR1 is MNHEY and CDR2 SVGAGI. This CDR3 has 16 amino acids. This chain's CDR3 is CASSFAGTGKGNTIYF. The CDR3 coding sequence is TGTGCCAGCAGTTTCGCCGGGACAGGGAAAGGAAACACCATATATTTT.

The rearrangement uses TRBV20-1 and TRBJ2-5; D ambiguous. This CDR3 spans 10 amino acids. CDR1 DFQATT and CDR2 SNEGSKA come from the germline V gene (reference sequence). The V end lost 5 bases, the J end lost 5 bases, and 6 bases lay between the germline ends. The chain's CDR3 is CSAYRETQYF. CDR3 bases: TGCAGTGCTTATAGGGAGACCCAGTACTTC.